A single sample gave rise to the 21 T cell receptor beta chains below, sequenced in a study of regulatory T cells in long-lasting Graves disease. Time point given: persistent/refractory GD, antithyroid drugs over 5 years with positive TRAb. Generation of the TCR library employed RNA extracted from PBMCs. Construction of TCR beta libraries relied on iRepertoire HTBI primers and on Arm-PCR targeting CDR3 regions. One entry per CDR3 protein, called by TCRdb with MiXCR from the multiplex PCR reads. The sample records more than 300,000 distinct CDR3 sequences, around 23% being singletons. Sequences were derived from peripheral blood mononuclear cells (PBMCs), sampled when the disease was refractory, from a patient treated with antithyroid drugs. These receptors came from a woman between 40 and 55 years old with Graves disease.

This clonotype was detected a few times. V gene TRBV10-2 combines with J gene TRBJ1-1; D may be TRBD1 (5 bases). There are 13 residues in the CDR3. The V gene's germline CDR1 is WSHSY and CDR2 SAAADI. The germline V and J ends were trimmed by 8 bases and 1 base, with 11 bases remaining between them. CDR3 coding DNA: TGCGCCAGCGGGGGGGGATGGAACACTGAAGCTTTCTTT. This encodes CASGGGWNTEAFF.

This clonotype was recorded at least ten times. V is TRBV7-9 and J is TRBJ1-1; D is unresolved. There are 14 residues in the CDR3. Per the germline V gene, CDR1 is SEHNR and CDR2 is FQNEAQ (reference sequence). V lost 5 bases, J lost 3 bases, and 13 bases lay in between. In DNA, the CDR3 is TGTGCCAGCAGCCAGAACGCCGGATACACTGAAGCTTTCTTT. Protein sequence: CASSQNAGYTEAFF.

As DNA, the CDR3 is TGTGCCAGCAGCTCACAGGGTTGGGGGTACGAGCAGTACTTC. Its translation is CASSSQGWGYEQYF. The chain employs TRBV7-2 and TRBJ2-7; a possible D gene is TRBD1 (6 bases). Per the germline V gene, CDR1 is SGHTA and CDR2 is FQGNSA. Deletions cut 4 bases from V and 4 bases from J, with 14 bases between. There are 14 residues in the CDR3.

V gene TRBV18 combines with J gene TRBJ1-6; possible D gene TRBD1, 5 bases. Trimming left V 2 bases short and J 8 bases short, with 7 bases between. This CDR3 has 13 amino acids. Germline CDR1 is KGHSH and CDR2 is LQKENI. The CDR3 DNA is TGTGCCAGCTCACCAGGGGACGATTCACCCCTCCACTTT. Residues: CASSPGDDSPLHF.

This clonotype was observed many times. This chain uses TRBV7-9 with TRBJ2-7; 8 nucleotides line up with TRBD2. This CDR3 spans 15 amino acids. Trimming cost V 5 bases and J 2 bases; bases outside gene matches: 8. From germline, CDR1 is SEHNR and CDR2 FQNEAQ (reference sequence). This CDR3 reads CASSPKRSGTYEQYF. DNA of the CDR3: TGTGCCAGCAGCCCCAAGCGTAGCGGGACCTACGAGCAGTACTTC.

This clonotype showed up just a few times. In DNA form, the CDR3 reads TGTGCCAGCAGCTTAGCAATTGGAGTAAGCACTGAAGCTTTCTTT. Protein product: CASSLAIGVSTEAFF. The chain recombines TRBV7-2 with TRBJ1-1; D is unresolved. Looked up from germline, CDR1 is SGHTA and CDR2 is FQGNSA. CDR3 length equals 15 residues. With 0 bases removed from V and 4 bases from J, the gap between germline ends came to 12 bases.

A few counts support this clonotype. The chain is built from TRBV5-1 and TRBJ2-1; D may match TRBD1 or TRBD2 (6 bases each). The CDR3 has 20 amino acids. V dropped 0 bases and J dropped 0 bases, with 22 bases sitting between them. Per germline, CDR1 SGHRS and CDR2 YFSETQ. DNA for the CDR3: TGCGCCAGCAGCTTGGCCTCGGCAGGGGCTAGCGTCAGCTCCTACAATGAGCAGTTCTTC. It encodes CASSLASAGASVSSYNEQFF.

The chain combines TRBV9 with TRBJ2-2; perhaps TRBD2 as D (5 bases). The germline CDR1 and CDR2 sequences are SGDLS and YYNGEE. The CDR3 contains 16 residues. V was shortened by 4 bases and J by 0 bases, with 13 bases between the two germline ends. CDR3 loop: CASSPTGSANTGELFF. Here the CDR3 DNA reads TGTGCCAGCAGCCCTACGGGGTCGGCGAACACCGGGGAGCTGTTTTTT.

The chain employs TRBV20-1 and TRBJ1-2; 10 bases agree with TRBD1. The germline CDR1 and CDR2 sequences are DFQATT and SNEGSKA (reference sequence). CDR3 size: 15 residues. Germline trimming cut 6 bases from V and 3 bases from J; bases unmatched to any gene: 10. The CDR3, as DNA: TGCAGTGCCCCTGTCGGGACAGGGGACTACTATGGCTACACCTTC. This gives the protein CSAPVGTGDYYGYTF.

Many counts were recorded for this clonotype. V is TRBV28 and J is TRBJ1-5; D is uncertain. The CDR3 length is 17 residues. Germline V gene lookup returns CDR1 MDHEN and CDR2 SYDVKM. The V end was cut by 1 base, the J end by 3 bases, with 16 bases between. CDR3 coding DNA: TGTGCCAGCAGTTTATTATTTAGTGTGGCAGTCAATCAGCCCCAGCATTTT. It translates to CASSLLFSVAVNQPQHF.

This clonotype was recorded many times. V usage is TRBV6-1 and J usage is TRBJ2-7; D uncertain. The germline V gene encodes CDR1 MNHNS and CDR2 SASEGT. V lost 2 bases, J lost 4 bases, and 9 bases lay in between. CDR3 length: 13 residues. The CDR3 region has the DNA TGTGCCAGCAGTGAATCTGTCCCATACGAGCAGTACTTC. Amino acids: CASSESVPYEQYF.

The chain links TRBV5-5 to TRBJ1-5; 10 bases agree with TRBD1. Trimming cost V 4 bases and J 4 bases; bases outside gene matches: 5. This CDR3 has 15 amino acids. Germline CDR1 reads SGHKS; CDR2 reads YYEKEE (reference sequence). The CDR3 nucleotides are TGTGCCAGCAGCCCCGGGACAGGGGTAAATCAGCCCCAGCATTTT. Translating it yields CASSPGTGVNQPQHF.

This clonotype was picked up many times. Here the CDR3 DNA reads TGTGCCAGCAGCCCCGGCCGGTATCGGGACAGGGATGAAAAACTGTTTTTT. Protein product: CASSPGRYRDRDEKLFF. This rearrangement joins TRBV11-2 to TRBJ1-4; 9 nucleotides match TRBD1. The CDR3 sequence is 17 residues long. The ends lost 5 bases at V and 6 bases at J; junction bases unmatched: 13. Germline V gene data show CDR1 as SGHAT and CDR2 as FQNNGV.

This clonotype occurred many times. This chain uses TRBV28 with TRBJ1-1, with a possible D match to TRBD1 (6 bases). Germline V lookup: CDR1 MDHEN, CDR2 SYDVKM. CDR3 length equals 15 residues. Between the trimmed V and J ends, which lost 3 bases and 4 bases, there was a span of 15 bases. The CDR3 sequence: CASSLGVGGGTEAFF. CDR3 sequence (DNA): TGTGCCAGCAGTTTGGGGGTTGGAGGGGGCACTGAAGCTTTCTTT. The full variable domain, in which reference TRBV28 and TRBJ1-1 provide the parts outside the CDR3, is DVKVTQSSRYLVKRTGEKVFLECVQDMDHENMFWYRQDPGLGLRLIYFSYDVKMKEKGDIPEGYSVSREKKERFSLILESASTNQTSMYLCASSLGVGGGTEAFFGQGTRLTVV.

In the case of this clonotype: Being one base from a much bigger clone, this may be a read error. This rearrangement joins TRBV6-2 or TRBV6-3 to TRBJ2-2, with D perhaps given as TRBD1 or TRBD2 (7 bases each). V was pared by 8 bases and J by 7 bases, with 20 bases between. CDR1 and CDR2 (germline): MNHEY, SVGEGT. This CDR3 is 15 amino acids long. The CDR3 sequence is CASGPRGGGLGELFF. CDR3 DNA sequence: TGTGCCAGCGGACCTCGGGGAGGGGGCCTCGGGGAGCTGTTTTTT.

This clonotype came up many times. The V gene is TRBV28, the J gene TRBJ2-5, with D possibly being TRBD2 (5 bases). This CDR3 region has 14 residues. The germline CDR1 and CDR2 sequences are MDHEN and SYDVKM. V was clipped by 5 bases and J by 7 bases, with 17 bases between them. The chain's CDR3 is CASSPPSLDSTQYF. Here the CDR3 DNA reads TGTGCCAGCAGTCCTCCTAGCCTGGATTCGACCCAGTACTTC.

This chain uses TRBV25-1 with TRBJ2-1; 8 bases align to TRBD1. Losses at the gene ends were 0 bases for V and 6 bases for J; bases not matched to a gene: 7. Germline V gives CDR1 MGHDK, CDR2 SYGVNS. The CDR3 sequence is 16 residues long. CDR3 in DNA: TGTGCCAGCAGTGAATATTGGGCAGGGGGCTCCAATGAGCAGTTCTTC. Amino acid sequence: CASSEYWAGGSNEQFF.

This chain links TRBV20-1 with TRBJ2-4; D is unclear. Germline loops: CDR1 DFQATT, CDR2 SNEGSKA (reference sequence). The V gene lost 2 bases and the J gene lost 5 bases, with 10 bases spanning the gap. The CDR3 is made up of 13 amino acids. This CDR3 is CSARPLQENIQYF. CDR3 coding DNA: TGCAGTGCTAGACCTTTGCAGGAAAACATTCAGTACTTC.

DNA for the CDR3: TGTGCCAGCACTTCGGGAAGCGGCGTCGTCTATGGCTACACCTTC. This sequence encodes CASTSGSGVVYGYTF. The chain employs TRBV7-9 and TRBJ1-2; D not certain. The CDR3 runs to 15 residues. V was clipped by 7 bases and J by 4 bases, with 19 bases between them. Looked up from germline, CDR1 is SEHNR and CDR2 is FQNEAQ (reference sequence).

The table lists this clonotype with a few counts. The V and J genes are TRBV27 and TRBJ1-5; D gene unclear. Germline CDR1 and CDR2: MNHEY and SMNVEV (reference sequence). The length of the CDR3 is 13 residues. Deletions cut 0 bases from V and 5 bases from J, with 5 bases between. CDR3 region: CASSLSLDQPQHF. CDR3 nucleotides: TGTGCCAGCAGTTTATCATTGGATCAGCCCCAGCATTTT.

This clonotype was seen a few times. The chain carries TRBV11-2 and TRBJ1-2, with D possibly TRBD1 on 6 matching bases. This CDR3 comprises 16 residues. V shed 2 bases and J shed 2 bases, with 15 bases lying between them. Per the germline V gene, CDR1 is SGHAT and CDR2 is FQNNGV. CDR3 DNA sequence: TGTGCCAGCAGCTTAAAAATACGGGGGGCAAACTATGGCTACACCTTC. Translated, it gives CASSLKIRGANYGYTF.